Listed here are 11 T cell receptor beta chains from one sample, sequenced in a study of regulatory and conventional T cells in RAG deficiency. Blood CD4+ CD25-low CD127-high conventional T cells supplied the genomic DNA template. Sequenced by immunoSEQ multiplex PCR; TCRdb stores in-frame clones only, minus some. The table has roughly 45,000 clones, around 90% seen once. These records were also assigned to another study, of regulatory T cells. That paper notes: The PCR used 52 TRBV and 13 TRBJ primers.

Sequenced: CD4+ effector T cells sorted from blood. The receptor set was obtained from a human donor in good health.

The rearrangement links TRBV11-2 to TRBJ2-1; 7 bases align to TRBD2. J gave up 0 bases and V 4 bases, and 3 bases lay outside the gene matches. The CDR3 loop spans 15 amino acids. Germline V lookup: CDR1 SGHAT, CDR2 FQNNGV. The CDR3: CASSSGGSSYNEQFF. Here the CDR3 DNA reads TGTGCCAGCAGCTCGGGGGGTAGCTCCTACAATGAGCAGTTCTTC.

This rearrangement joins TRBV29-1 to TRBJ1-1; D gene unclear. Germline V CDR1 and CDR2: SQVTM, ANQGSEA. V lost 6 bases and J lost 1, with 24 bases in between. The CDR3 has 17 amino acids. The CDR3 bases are TGCAGCGTCATGGGGAGTAAACTCAGGTCAGGGAACACTGAAGCTTTCTTT. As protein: CSVMGSKLRSGNTEAFF.

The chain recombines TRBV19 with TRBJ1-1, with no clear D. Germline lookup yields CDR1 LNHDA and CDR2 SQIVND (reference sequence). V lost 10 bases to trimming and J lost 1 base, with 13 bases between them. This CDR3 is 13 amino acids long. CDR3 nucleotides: TGTGCCACCCTCCGAGGTGCGAACACTGAAGCTTTCTTT. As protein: CATLRGANTEAFF.

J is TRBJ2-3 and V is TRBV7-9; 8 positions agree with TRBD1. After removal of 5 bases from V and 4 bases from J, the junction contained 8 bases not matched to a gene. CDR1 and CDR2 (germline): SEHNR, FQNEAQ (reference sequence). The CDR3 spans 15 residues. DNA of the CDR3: TGTGCCAGCAGCCCAGGACAGGGTGCGGCAGATACGCAGTATTTT. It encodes CASSPGQGAADTQYF.

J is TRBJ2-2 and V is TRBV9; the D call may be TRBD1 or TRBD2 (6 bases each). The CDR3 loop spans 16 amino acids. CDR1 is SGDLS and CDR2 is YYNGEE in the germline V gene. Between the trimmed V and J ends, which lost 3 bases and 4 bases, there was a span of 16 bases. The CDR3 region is CASSGGAPRGTGELFF. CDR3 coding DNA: TGTGCCAGCAGCGGGGGGGCCCCTCGAGGCACCGGGGAGCTGTTTTTT. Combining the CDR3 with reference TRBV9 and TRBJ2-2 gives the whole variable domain DSGVTQTPKHLITATGQRVTLRCSPRSGDLSVYWYQQSLDQGLQFLIQYYNGEERAKGNILERFSAQQFPDLHSELNLSSLELGDSALYFCASSGGAPRGTGELFFGEGSRLTVL.

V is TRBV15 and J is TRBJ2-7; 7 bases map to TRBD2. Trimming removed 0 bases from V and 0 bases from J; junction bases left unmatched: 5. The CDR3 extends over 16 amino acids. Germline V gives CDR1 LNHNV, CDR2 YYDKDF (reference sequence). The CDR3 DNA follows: TGTGCCACCAGCAGAGATCGGGGGGATAGCTCCTACGAGCAGTACTTC. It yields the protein CATSRDRGDSSYEQYF.

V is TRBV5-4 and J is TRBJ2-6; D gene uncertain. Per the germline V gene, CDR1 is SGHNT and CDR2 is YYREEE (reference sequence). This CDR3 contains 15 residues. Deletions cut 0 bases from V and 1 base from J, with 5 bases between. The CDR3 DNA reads TGTGCCAGCAGCTTGGCAGTATCTGGGGCCAACGTCCTGACTTTC. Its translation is CASSLAVSGANVLTF. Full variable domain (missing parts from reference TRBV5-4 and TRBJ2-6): ETGVTQSPTHLIKTRGQQVTLRCSSQSGHNTVSWYQQALGQGPQFIFQYYREEENGRGNFPPRFSGLQFPNYSSELNVNALELDDSALYLCASSLAVSGANVLTFGAGSRLTVL.

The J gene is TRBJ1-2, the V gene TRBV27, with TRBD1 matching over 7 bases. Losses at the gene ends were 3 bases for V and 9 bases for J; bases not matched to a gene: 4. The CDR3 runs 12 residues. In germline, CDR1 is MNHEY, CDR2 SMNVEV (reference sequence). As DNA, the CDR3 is TGTGCCAGCAGTTTGACAGGGAACCGCTACACCTTC. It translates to CASSLTGNRYTF.

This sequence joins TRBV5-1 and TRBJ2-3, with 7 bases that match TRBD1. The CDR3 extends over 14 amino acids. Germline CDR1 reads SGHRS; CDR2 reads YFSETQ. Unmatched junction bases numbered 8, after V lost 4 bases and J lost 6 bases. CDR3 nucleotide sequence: TGCGCCAGCAGCCCCGGCGGACAGGCGGATACGCAGTATTTT. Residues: CASSPGGQADTQYF. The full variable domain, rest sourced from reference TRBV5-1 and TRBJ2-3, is KAGVTQTPRYLIKTRGQQVTLSCSPISGHRSVSWYQQTPGQGLQFLFEYFSETQRNKGNFPGRFSGRQFSNSRSEMNVSTLELGDSALYLCASSPGGQADTQYFGPGTRLTVL.

CDR3 amino acids: CASSLNRDRGVYGYTF. CDR3 DNA: TGTGCCAGCTCACTGAACCGGGACAGGGGTGTCTATGGCTACACCTTC. The chain employs TRBV18 and TRBJ1-2; 10 nucleotides line up with TRBD1. The ends lost 4 bases at V and 4 bases at J; junction bases unmatched: 9. CDR1 and CDR2 (germline): KGHSH, LQKENI. This CDR3 comprises 16 residues.

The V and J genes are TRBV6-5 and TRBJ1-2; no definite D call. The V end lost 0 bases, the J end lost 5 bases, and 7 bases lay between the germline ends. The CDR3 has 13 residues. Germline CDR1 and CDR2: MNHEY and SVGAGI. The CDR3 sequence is CASSYSSSYGYTF. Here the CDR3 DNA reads TGTGCCAGCAGTTACTCAAGTTCTTATGGCTACACCTTC.